The entry that follows covers one T cell receptor (beta chain) sequence. The record originates from a study of neoadjuvant anti-PD-1 for oral cavity cancer. The method was immunoSEQ multiplex PCR; TCRdb's version includes in-frame clones alone and lacks a portion of them. The table lists approximately 72,000 clones, around 80% of them singletons. The TCR comes from a person aged 40 to 85 with oral cavity squamous cell carcinoma. The sequenced sample was PBMCs, obtained before nivolumab (anti-PD-1) treatment.

CDR3 coding DNA: TGTGCCAGCAGTCCGTGGACTAGCGCCAAGGGAGAAGATGAGCAGTTCTTC. It specifies CASSPWTSAKGEDEQFF. V and J are TRBV27 and TRBJ2-1; 9 bases align to TRBD2. Unmatched junction bases numbered 16, after V lost 5 bases and J lost 8 bases. Germline values: CDR1 MNHEY, CDR2 SMNVEV (reference sequence). The CDR3 runs 17 residues.